This paragraph reports one T cell receptor beta chain. Antigen specificity is unknown. The sample originates from a study of blood T cells in healthy people across ages. Researchers report isolating at least 6 million PBMCs per sample. Extracted total RNA amounted to at least 5.5 micrograms for each sample. Combining a sample-barcoded 5' primer with a J-beta primer mix, a second PCR ran for about 7 to 11 cycles. A tag from a template-switch adaptor with 12 random nucleotides marked each cDNA molecule. TCRdb reprocessed the 5' RACE reads with MiXCR, giving one entry per CDR3 protein. This sample has hundreds of thousands of distinct CDR3 sequences, with around 20% found just once. The V end lost 4 bases, the J end lost 0 bases, and 4 bases lay between the germline ends. The CDR3 is 13 residues long. Germline V gene sequence: CDR1 LNHDA, CDR2 SQIVND (reference sequence). Notes on the study in general: TCR beta diversity correlated strongly with naive T cell percentage.

The sequence was collected from a man between 65 and 79 years old in good health. The source material was blood. The genes are TRBV19 and TRBJ1-5; no clear D. The CDR3 DNA reads as TGTGCCAGTAGTACAAATAGCAATCAGCCCCAGCATTTT. It codes for CASSTNSNQPQHF.